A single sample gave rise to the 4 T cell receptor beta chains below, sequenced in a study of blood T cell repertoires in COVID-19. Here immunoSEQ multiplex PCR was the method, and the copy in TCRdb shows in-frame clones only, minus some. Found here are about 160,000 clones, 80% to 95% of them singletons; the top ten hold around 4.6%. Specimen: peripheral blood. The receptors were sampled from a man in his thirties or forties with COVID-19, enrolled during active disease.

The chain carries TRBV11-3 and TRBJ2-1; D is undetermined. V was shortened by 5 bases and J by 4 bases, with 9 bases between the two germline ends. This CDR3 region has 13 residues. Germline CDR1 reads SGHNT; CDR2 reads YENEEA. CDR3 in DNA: TGTGCCAGCAGCCTCCTCCCTTACAATGAGCAGTTCTTC. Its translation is CASSLLPYNEQFF.

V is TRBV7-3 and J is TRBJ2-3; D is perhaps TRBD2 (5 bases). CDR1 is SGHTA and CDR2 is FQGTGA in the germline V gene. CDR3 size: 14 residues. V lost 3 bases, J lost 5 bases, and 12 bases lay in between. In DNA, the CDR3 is TGTGCCAGCAGCTTCGTTGGGAGCCAAGATACGCAGTATTTT. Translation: CASSFVGSQDTQYF. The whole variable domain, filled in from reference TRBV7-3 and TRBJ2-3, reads GAGVSQTPSNKVTEKGKYVELRCDPISGHTALYWYRQSLGQGPEFLIYFQGTGAADDSGLPNDRFFAVRPEGSVSTLKIQRTERGDSAVYLCASSFVGSQDTQYFGPGTRLTVL.

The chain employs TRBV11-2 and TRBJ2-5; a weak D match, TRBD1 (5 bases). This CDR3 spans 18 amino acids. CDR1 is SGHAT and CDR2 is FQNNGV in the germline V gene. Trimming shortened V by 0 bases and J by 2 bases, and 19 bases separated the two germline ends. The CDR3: CASSLDRVGAVGQETQYF. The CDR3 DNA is TGTGCCAGCAGCTTAGATCGTGTAGGGGCGGTTGGTCAAGAGACCCAGTACTTC.

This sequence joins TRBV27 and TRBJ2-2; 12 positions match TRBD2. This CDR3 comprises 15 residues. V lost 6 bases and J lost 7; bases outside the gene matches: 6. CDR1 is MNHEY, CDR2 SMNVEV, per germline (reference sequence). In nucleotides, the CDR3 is TGTGCCAGCAGCCTAGCGGGAGGGCCGATCGGGGAGCTGTTTTTT. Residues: CASSLAGGPIGELFF.